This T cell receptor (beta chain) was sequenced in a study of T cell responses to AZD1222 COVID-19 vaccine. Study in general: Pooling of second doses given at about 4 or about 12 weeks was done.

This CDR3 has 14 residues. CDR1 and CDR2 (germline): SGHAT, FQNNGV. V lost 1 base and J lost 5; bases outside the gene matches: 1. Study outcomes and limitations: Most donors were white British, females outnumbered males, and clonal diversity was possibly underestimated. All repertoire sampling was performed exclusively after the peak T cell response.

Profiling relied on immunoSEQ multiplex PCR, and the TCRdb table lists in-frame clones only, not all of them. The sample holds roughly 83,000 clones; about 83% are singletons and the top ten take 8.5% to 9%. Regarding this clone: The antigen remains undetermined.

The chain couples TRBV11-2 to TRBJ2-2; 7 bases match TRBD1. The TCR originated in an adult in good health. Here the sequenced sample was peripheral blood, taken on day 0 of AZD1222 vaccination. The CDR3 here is CASSLARGTGELFF. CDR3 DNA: TGTGCCAGCAGCTTAGCCAGGGGGACCGGGGAGCTGTTTTTT.